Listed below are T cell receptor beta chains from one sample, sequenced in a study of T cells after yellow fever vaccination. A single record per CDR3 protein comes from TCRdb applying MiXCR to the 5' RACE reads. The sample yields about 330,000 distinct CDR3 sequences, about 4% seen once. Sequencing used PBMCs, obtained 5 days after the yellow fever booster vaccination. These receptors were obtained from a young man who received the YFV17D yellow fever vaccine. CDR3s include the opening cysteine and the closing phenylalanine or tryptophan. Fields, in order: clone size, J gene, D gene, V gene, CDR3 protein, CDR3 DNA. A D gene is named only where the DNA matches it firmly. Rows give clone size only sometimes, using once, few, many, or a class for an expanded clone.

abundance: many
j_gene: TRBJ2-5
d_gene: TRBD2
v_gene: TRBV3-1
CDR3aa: CASSQDSRSSGGKEETQYF
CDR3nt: TGTGCCAGCAGCCAAGATTCCCGATCTAGCGGGGGTAAGGAAGAGACCCAGTACTTC

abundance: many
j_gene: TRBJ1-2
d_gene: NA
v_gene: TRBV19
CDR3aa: CASNRDLNYGYTF
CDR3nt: TGTGCCAGTAACAGGGACCTTAACTATGGCTACACCTTC

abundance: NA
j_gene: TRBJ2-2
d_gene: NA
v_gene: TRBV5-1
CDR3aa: CASSPRDTVNTGELFF
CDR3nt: TGCGCCAGCAGCCCCCGGGACACCGTAAACACCGGGGAGCTGTTTTTT

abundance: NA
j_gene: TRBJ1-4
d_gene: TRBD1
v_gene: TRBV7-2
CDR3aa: CASSLMGRRGANEKLFF
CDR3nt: TGTGCCAGCAGCTTAATGGGCCGCAGGGGGGCTAATGAAAAACTGTTTTTT

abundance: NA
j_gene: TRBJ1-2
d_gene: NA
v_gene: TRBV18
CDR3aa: CASSLGLTAYGYTF
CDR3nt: TGTGCCAGCTCACTAGGACTGACCGCGTATGGCTACACCTTC

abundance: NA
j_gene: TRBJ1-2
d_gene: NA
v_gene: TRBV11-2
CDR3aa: CASSLIQGGEGYTF
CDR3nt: TGTGCCAGCAGCTTAATCCAGGGAGGAGAAGGCTACACCTTC

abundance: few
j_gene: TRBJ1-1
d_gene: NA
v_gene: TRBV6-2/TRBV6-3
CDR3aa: CASSQSVEAFF
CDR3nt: TGTGCCAGCAGTCAATCCGTTGAAGCTTTCTTT

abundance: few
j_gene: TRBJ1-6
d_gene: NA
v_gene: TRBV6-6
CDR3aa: CASSYGGTGSPLHF
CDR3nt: TGTGCCAGCAGTTATGGGGGAACTGGTTCACCCCTCCACTTT

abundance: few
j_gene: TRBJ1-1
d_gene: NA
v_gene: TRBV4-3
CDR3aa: CASSQEMYRQGGHTEAFF
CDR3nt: TGCGCCAGCAGCCAAGAAATGTATCGGCAGGGCGGTCACACTGAAGCTTTCTTT

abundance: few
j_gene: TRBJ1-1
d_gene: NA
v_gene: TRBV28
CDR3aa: CASKGGNTEAFF
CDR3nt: TGTGCCAGCAAGGGGGGGAACACTGAAGCTTTCTTT

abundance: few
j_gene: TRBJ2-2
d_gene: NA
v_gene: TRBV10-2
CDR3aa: CASSVVGANTGELFF
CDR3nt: TGCGCCAGCAGTGTGGTCGGGGCGAACACCGGGGAGCTGTTTTTT

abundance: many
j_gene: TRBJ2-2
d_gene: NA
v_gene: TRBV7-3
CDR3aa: CASSFTGGGELFF
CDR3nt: TGTGCCAGCAGCTTTACCGGAGGAGGGGAGCTGTTTTTT